Each of the 26 T cell receptor beta chains below was sequenced from the same sample in a study of neurological immune-mediated disorders (dated by TCRdb to the late 2010s). Library preparation employed 5' RACE. Sequenced on an Illumina HiSeq 2500. TCRdb reworked the public reads: Q25 trimming with fastp, MiXCR clone assembly, productive beta chains retained. One record per CDR3 amino acid sequence lists the most common genes and DNA. The sample includes about 24,000 distinct CDR3 sequences, with over 10% observed a single time. The ten largest clones take up 16% of the sample. The sample consisted of PBMCs. The source is a woman in her 40s with HTLV-1-associated myelopathy (HAM/TSP).

This clonotype was seen many times. This may be a read error, as it is one base from a much larger clone. The chain uses TRBV29-1 and TRBJ2-7; tentatively, D is TRBD1 (5 bases). CDR1 and CDR2 (germline): SQVTM, ANQGSEA. This CDR3 is built from 14 residues. CDR3 DNA sequence: TGCAGCGTTGTTTTGACAGCAAGCTCCAACGAGCAGTACTTC. Translation: CSVVLTASSNEQYF.

This clonotype has a count of ten or more. This rearrangement joins TRBV5-1 to TRBJ2-4; D not certain. Germline V gene lookup returns CDR1 SGHRS and CDR2 YFSETQ. This CDR3 is 13 amino acids long. V was cut by 4 bases and J by 1 base, with 6 bases left in between. The CDR3 loop reads CASSPGAKNIQYF. The CDR3 coding sequence is TGCGCCAGCAGCCCCGGGGCCAAAAACATTCAGTACTTC.

This clonotype was observed at least ten times. V is TRBV9 and J is TRBJ2-7, with 7 nucleotides matching TRBD2. V lost 0 bases and J lost 1; bases outside the gene matches: 7. The CDR3 sequence is 16 residues long. Germline CDR1 reads SGDLS; CDR2 reads YYNGEE. CDR3 loop: CASSVAPSGSSYEQYF. CDR3 DNA sequence: TGTGCCAGCAGCGTAGCTCCTAGCGGATCATCCTACGAGCAGTACTTC.

This clonotype was seen many times. This rearrangement joins TRBV5-1 to TRBJ2-7; D not resolved. The CDR3 is 14 amino acids. V was pared by 3 bases and J by 0 bases, with 10 bases between. The germline gives CDR1 SGHRS, CDR2 YFSETQ. CDR3 sequence (DNA): TGCGCCAGCAGCTCTGGTAGGAGCTCCTACGAGCAGTACTTC. Protein sequence: CASSSGRSSYEQYF.

This clonotype was observed many times. The chain's CDR3 is CASSLGDRGGEKLFF. CDR3 bases: TGTGCCAGCAGTTTAGGGGACAGGGGAGGTGAAAAACTGTTTTTT. The genes are TRBV12-3 or TRBV12-4 and TRBJ1-4; 10 nucleotides match TRBD1. V lost 1 base and J lost 7; bases outside the gene matches: 3. There are 15 residues in the CDR3.

At least ten counts were recorded for this clonotype. The V call is TRBV20-1, the J call TRBJ2-1; 9 bases fit TRBD2. Trimming took 0 bases from V and 6 from J; bases not matched to a gene: 9. The CDR3 sequence is 16 residues long. The germline V gene encodes CDR1 DFQATT and CDR2 SNEGSKA (reference sequence). CDR3 DNA sequence: TGCAGTGCTAGAGATCCGGTAGCGGGGGCCTCCAATGAGCAGTTCTTC. Its translation is CSARDPVAGASNEQFF.

This clonotype was recorded at least ten times. This chain links TRBV5-1 with TRBJ2-1; D not resolved. The germline CDR1 and CDR2 sequences are SGHRS and YFSETQ. The CDR3 length is 11 residues. The V and J ends lost 5 bases and 12 bases respectively, with 12 bases between them. The chain's CDR3 is CASSNTNRQFF. As DNA, the CDR3 is TGCGCCAGCAGTAACACTAATCGGCAGTTCTTC.

At least ten counts were recorded for this clonotype. The chain recombines TRBV6-5 with TRBJ1-4, with D possibly matching TRBD1 (5 bases). Trimming took off 7 bases at V and 8 bases at J, with 14 bases between the two ends. The length of the CDR3 is 13 residues. From germline, CDR1 is MNHEY and CDR2 SVGAGI. The CDR3 protein is CASISAGREKLFF. CDR3 sequence (DNA): TGTGCCAGCATCTCCGCGGGGCGGGAAAAACTGTTTTTT.

This clonotype was recorded many times. V gene TRBV12-3 or TRBV12-4 combines with J gene TRBJ1-1; 7 bases match TRBD1. This CDR3 is built from 13 residues. Germline trimming cut 6 bases from V and 0 bases from J; bases unmatched to any gene: 1. The CDR3 loop reads CASRGQMNTEAFF. CDR3 nucleotide sequence: TGTGCCAGCAGGGGACAGATGAACACTGAAGCTTTCTTT.

This clonotype was seen ten or more times. CDR3 protein: CASTEGRWAGGWGNTEAFF. The CDR3 DNA reads TGTGCCAGCACGGAGGGGCGATGGGCAGGGGGGTGGGGAAACACTGAAGCTTTCTTT. V and J are TRBV7-9 and TRBJ1-1; TRBD1 agrees at 7 bases. Germline loops: CDR1 SEHNR, CDR2 FQNEAQ (reference sequence). CDR3 length: 19 residues. V gave up 7 bases and J gave up 2 bases; unmatched junction bases: 22.

Ten or more counts support this clonotype. V usage is TRBV7-6 and J usage is TRBJ1-4, with 8 positions matching TRBD1. Germline V gene data show CDR1 as SGHVS and CDR2 as FNYEAQ. The CDR3 runs 15 residues. V gave up 5 bases and J gave up 6 bases; unmatched junction bases: 8. This chain's CDR3 is CASSTTDRDDEKLFF. In nucleotides, the CDR3 is TGTGCCAGCAGCACAACGGACAGGGATGATGAAAAACTGTTTTTT. Full variable domain (rest looked up from reference TRBV7-6 and TRBJ1-4): GAGVSQSPRYKVTKRGQDVALRCDPISGHVSLYWYRQALGQGPEFLTYFNYEAQQDKSGLPNDRFSAERPEGSISTLTIQRTEQRDSAMYRCASSTTDRDDEKLFFGSGTQLSVL.

This clonotype appeared many times. The DNA for the CDR3 is TGCAGTGCTAGCCCAGGGGTAGGTGGGCAGCCCCAGCATTTT. Amino acids: CSASPGVGGQPQHF. The chain uses TRBV20-1 and TRBJ1-5, with a possible D match to TRBD1 (6 bases). V was cut by 3 bases and J by 7 bases, with 16 bases left in between. The CDR3 covers 14 residues. Germline values: CDR1 DFQATT, CDR2 SNEGSKA (reference sequence).

This clonotype was seen at least ten times. V and J are TRBV24-1 and TRBJ1-2; D possibly corresponds to TRBD1 (6 bases). The CDR3 has 15 residues. Germline loops: CDR1 KGHDR, CDR2 SFDVKD. The V and J ends lost 3 bases and 2 bases respectively, with 12 bases between them. CDR3 sequence: CATSDNRASNYGYTF. Here the CDR3 DNA reads TGTGCCACCAGTGATAACAGGGCTTCCAACTATGGCTACACCTTC.

This clonotype was recorded at least ten times. The chain joins TRBV5-1 to TRBJ2-2, with 9 positions matching TRBD2. The CDR3 is 17 residues long. V shed 1 base and J 4 bases; nucleotides not matched to a gene: 8. CDR1 is SGHRS, CDR2 YFSETQ, per germline. CDR3 protein: CASSLLQRGVGTGELFF. DNA of the CDR3: TGCGCCAGCAGCTTGCTCCAGCGGGGGGTCGGCACCGGGGAGCTGTTTTTT.

This clonotype was seen ten or more times. The rearrangement links TRBV12-3 or TRBV12-4 to TRBJ1-5; D remains unclear. V was shortened by 1 base and J by 3 bases, with 4 bases between the two germline ends. The CDR3 contains 13 residues. The CDR3 loop is CASSLGDNQPQHF. CDR3 sequence (DNA): TGTGCCAGCAGTTTAGGGGACAATCAGCCCCAGCATTTT.

There are many counts of this clonotype. V gene TRBV11-3 combines with J gene TRBJ2-1, with D maybe TRBD2 (5 bases). Germline lookup yields CDR1 SGHNT and CDR2 YENEEA. V was shortened by 5 bases and J by 6 bases, with 11 bases between the two germline ends. The CDR3 loop spans 13 amino acids. CDR3 region: CASSRQSGNEQFF. The CDR3 DNA follows: TGTGCCAGCAGCCGGCAAAGCGGCAATGAGCAGTTCTTC.

This clonotype was picked up many times. The chain joins TRBV5-1 to TRBJ1-4; D perhaps matches TRBD1 (6 bases). CDR1 and CDR2 (germline): SGHRS, YFSETQ. Deletions cut 4 bases from V and 8 bases from J, with 12 bases between. This CDR3 contains 13 residues. CDR3 DNA sequence: TGCGCCAGCAGCACTAGGACAGACGAAAAACTGTTTTTT. This gives the protein CASSTRTDEKLFF.

This clonotype was counted at least ten times. This chain links TRBV7-8 with TRBJ2-3; no reliable D call. V shed 5 bases and J shed 3 bases, with 9 bases lying between them. The V gene's germline CDR1 is SGHVS and CDR2 FQNEAQ. This CDR3 has 13 amino acids. The CDR3 DNA follows: TGTGCCAGCAGCCCCTCTTCGACAGATACGCAGTATTTT. This gives the protein CASSPSSTDTQYF.

The sample holds many counts of this clonotype. This sequence joins TRBV28 and TRBJ1-1; unclear D gene. This CDR3 has 13 amino acids. V was cut by 4 bases and J by 10 bases, with 16 bases left in between. The germline V gene has CDR1 MDHEN and CDR2 SYDVKM. CDR3 loop: CASSSPYELRAFF. CDR3 bases: TGTGCCAGCAGTTCCCCCTACGAGCTAAGAGCTTTCTTT.

This clonotype was detected ten times or more. The chain links TRBV20-1 to TRBJ1-4; 7 bases agree with TRBD1. This CDR3 comprises 15 residues. V shed 4 bases, J shed 3 bases, and the junction held 8 bases outside the gene matches. Germline CDR1 is DFQATT and CDR2 is SNEGSKA (reference sequence). CDR3 sequence reads: CSANGGGVPNEKLFF. CDR3 sequence (DNA): TGCAGTGCTAATGGAGGGGGCGTTCCTAATGAAAAACTGTTTTTT.

The table lists this clonotype with many counts. The chain has TRBV5-1 and TRBJ1-5, with 8 nucleotides matching TRBD1. The J segment lost 2 bases and the V segment lost 4 bases, leaving 2 bases of the junction unmatched. CDR1 SGHRS and CDR2 YFSETQ come from the germline V gene. The CDR3 is 14 amino acids. The CDR3 bases are TGCGCCAGCAGCATGACAGGGGGCAATCAGCCCCAGCATTTT. It encodes CASSMTGGNQPQHF.

This clonotype was detected ten times or more. The rearrangement uses TRBV4-1 and TRBJ2-2; 10 bases agree with TRBD2. The CDR3 has 18 amino acids. The V gene end was trimmed by 2 bases and the J gene end by 4 bases; junction bases not matched to a gene: 10. Germline CDR1 and CDR2: MGHRA and YSYEKL. The CDR3, as DNA: TGCGCCAGCAGCCAATGTCCCCTAGCGGGGGAGACCACCGGGGAGCTGTTTTTT. This sequence encodes CASSQCPLAGETTGELFF.

Ten or more counts support this clonotype. The chain carries TRBV5-5 and TRBJ2-7; D may be TRBD1 or TRBD2 (5 bases each). The CDR3 has 15 residues. Germline V gene data show CDR1 as SGHKS and CDR2 as YYEKEE (reference sequence). Trimming cost V 2 bases and J 0 bases, with 12 bases left between them. CDR3 nucleotides: TGTGCCAGCAGCTTTCCGGGACGGCTCTCCTACGAGCAGTACGTC. It yields the protein CASSFPGRLSYEQYV.

This clonotype was detected many times. V and J are TRBV2 and TRBJ2-5, with TRBD2 matching 10 bases. The CDR3 extends over 14 amino acids. The V and J ends lost 7 bases and 3 bases, in that order; junction bases with no gene match: 5. The V gene's germline CDR1 is SNHLY and CDR2 FYNNEI. The CDR3 reads CASNTLAGEETQYF. CDR3 DNA sequence: TGTGCCAGCAATACCCTAGCGGGGGAAGAGACCCAGTACTTC.

This clonotype was counted ten times or more. The genes are TRBV2 and TRBJ2-3; tentatively, D is TRBD1 (6 bases). The CDR3 has 15 amino acids. Looked up from germline, CDR1 is SNHLY and CDR2 is FYNNEI. Trimming removed 6 bases at V and 5 bases at J, with 18 bases between. The CDR3 DNA sequence: TGTGCCAGCAGCGCACGTCAGGGGACGGTAGATACGCAGTATTTT. Translated, it gives CASSARQGTVDTQYF.

This clonotype has at least ten counts. V gene TRBV5-1 combines with J gene TRBJ1-1, with 7 bases matching TRBD1. The J segment lost 6 bases and the V segment lost 4 bases, leaving 9 bases of the junction unmatched. Germline-derived CDR1 and CDR2 are SGHRS and YFSETQ. This CDR3 region has 14 residues. CDR3 amino acids: CASSQGQARAEAFF. CDR3 DNA: TGCGCCAGCAGCCAAGGACAGGCTAGGGCTGAAGCTTTCTTT.